One sample yielded the 23 T cell receptor beta chains listed below, sequenced in a study of preoperative IRX-2 immunotherapy in early breast cancer. Treatment denoted: preoperative locoregional IRX-2 cytokine immunotherapy. Clones were read by immunoSEQ multiplex PCR, and TCRdb kept only the in-frame ones, dropping some. The sample consists of 30,000 to 45,000 clones, approximately 85% of them appearing once. The sample was lymph node tissue, taken after IRX-2 immunotherapy. The receptor set was obtained from a human donor with breast cancer.

The genes are TRBV10-3 and TRBJ2-7; the D gene could be TRBD1 or TRBD2 (5 bases each). This CDR3 comprises 17 residues. The germline CDR1 and CDR2 sequences are ENHRY and SYGVKD. V dropped 1 base and J dropped 7 bases, with 23 bases sitting between them. DNA for the CDR3: TGTGCCATCAGTGAGTTCCCTATGGGGGATGCCAACGTGGAGCAGTACTTC. Its protein product is CAISEFPMGDANVEQYF.

This clone was counted only a few times. This chain connects TRBV19 to TRBJ1-5, with D hard to call. In germline, CDR1 is LNHDA, CDR2 SQIVND (reference sequence). Trimming removed 6 bases from V and 2 bases from J, with 8 bases in between. This CDR3 comprises 13 residues. CDR3 in amino acids: CASRRTGNQPQHF. The CDR3, as DNA: TGTGCCAGTAGACGAACGGGCAATCAGCCCCAGCATTTT.

Written as DNA, the CDR3 is TGTGCCAGCACCCGGGGGCCCGGGGAGCTGTTTTTT. It codes for CASTRGPGELFF. V gene TRBV6-8 combines with J gene TRBJ2-2; D possibly uses TRBD1 or TRBD2 (6 bases each). This CDR3 has 12 residues. Trimming removed 7 bases at V and 6 bases at J, with 9 bases between. Per the germline V gene, CDR1 is MNHGY and CDR2 is SAAAGT.

The chain recombines TRBV28 with TRBJ2-7, with D tentatively TRBD1 (6 bases). V was pared by 10 bases and J by 6 bases, with 19 bases between. Germline V gene data show CDR1 as MDHEN and CDR2 as SYDVKM. The CDR3 covers 13 residues. This chain's CDR3 is CATTMGARAEQYF. Written as DNA, the CDR3 is TGTGCCACGACCATGGGGGCGCGGGCCGAGCAGTACTTC.

On this clone: One end of the junction varies from germline; a read error may be responsible. The chain carries TRBV7-6 and TRBJ2-6; either TRBD1 or TRBD2 may supply D (5 bases each). Germline CDR1 is SGHVS and CDR2 is FNYEAQ. The CDR3 is made up of 15 amino acids. The CDR3: CASSTGAAGANVLTF. The CDR3, as DNA: TGTGCTAGCAGCACCGGGGCGGCAGGGGCCAACGTCCTGACTTTC.

V and J are TRBV18 and TRBJ1-1, with D hard to call. Germline CDR1 reads KGHSH; CDR2 reads LQKENI. The ends were cut back, 1 base at V and 0 bases at J, with 12 bases in the middle. This CDR3 spans 16 amino acids. This CDR3 reads CASSPLTVGMNTEAFF. CDR3 in DNA: TGTGCCAGCTCACCACTGACCGTAGGGATGAACACTGAAGCTTTCTTT.

V and J are TRBV6-8 and TRBJ2-7; D perhaps matches TRBD2 (6 bases). V was cut by 6 bases and J by 6 bases, with 24 bases left in between. Per the germline V gene, CDR1 is MNHGY and CDR2 is SAAAGT. There are 16 residues in the CDR3. CDR3 region: CASSLQDPRAGGEQYF. In DNA, the CDR3 is TGTGCCAGCAGCCTACAGGATCCTAGGGCCGGGGGCGAGCAGTACTTC.

The rearrangement links TRBV11-3 to TRBJ1-6, with D hard to call. The CDR3 has 17 amino acids. Trimming removed 2 bases at V and 4 bases at J, with 15 bases between. Per the germline V gene, CDR1 is SGHNT and CDR2 is YENEEA. The CDR3 DNA reads TGTGCCAGCAGCTTAATCCTAAAGTGGCCGTATAATTCACCCCTCCACTTT. Its translation is CASSLILKWPYNSPLHF.

The chain is built from TRBV6-8 and TRBJ1-1; perhaps TRBD1 as D (5 bases). The CDR3 consists of 12 residues. V shed 9 bases and J shed 7 bases, with 15 bases lying between them. Germline loops: CDR1 MNHGY, CDR2 SAAAGT. The chain's CDR3 is CASSRGANEAFF. The CDR3 coding sequence is TGTGCCAGTTCCAGAGGGGCCAATGAAGCTTTCTTT.

The rearrangement links TRBV6-8 to TRBJ1-2; tentatively, D is TRBD1 (5 bases). Germline values: CDR1 MNHGY, CDR2 SAAAGT. V lost 0 bases to trimming and J lost 4 bases, with 15 bases between them. The CDR3 runs to 16 residues. The CDR3 spells CASSYSALQDIYGYTF. Here the CDR3 DNA reads TGTGCCAGCAGTTACTCTGCTTTACAGGACATCTATGGCTACACCTTC.

About this clone: One end of the junction does not line up with germline, which may come from a read error. The rearrangement joins TRBV6-8 to TRBJ2-7; possibly TRBD2 for D (5 bases). Germline loops: CDR1 MNHGY, CDR2 SAAAGT. This CDR3 is built from 14 residues. DNA for the CDR3: TGTGCCATCAGTAACCGGGATATCTCCTACGAGCAGTACTTC. This encodes CAISNRDISYEQYF.

This chain links TRBV18 with TRBJ1-5; D is possibly TRBD1 (6 bases). The V end was cut by 2 bases, the J end by 1 base, with 24 bases between. In germline, CDR1 is KGHSH, CDR2 LQKENI. The CDR3 loop spans 20 amino acids. The CDR3 nucleotides are TGTGCCAGCTCACCATTTGTCAGGGGCGCCACTGCGGGAAGCAATCAGCCCCAGCATTTT. Amino acids: CASSPFVRGATAGSNQPQHF. The full variable domain, with the rest looked up from reference TRBV18 and TRBJ1-5, is NAGVMQNPRHLVRRRGQEARLRCSPMKGHSHVYWYRQLPEEGLKFMVYLQKENIIDESGMPKERFSAEFPKEGPSILRIQQVVRGDSAAYFCASSPFVRGATAGSNQPQHFGDGTRLSIL.

J is TRBJ2-6 and V is TRBV9; D may be TRBD1 or TRBD2 (5 bases each). CDR1 is SGDLS and CDR2 is YYNGEE in the germline V gene. The length of the CDR3 is 15 residues. V was pared by 5 bases and J by 4 bases, with 13 bases between. CDR3 coding DNA: TGTGCCAGCAGTGAACAGGAGGCAGGGGCCAACGTCCTGACTTTC. It is translated as CASSEQEAGANVLTF. The full variable domain, in which reference TRBV9 and TRBJ2-6 provide the parts outside the CDR3, is DSGVTQTPKHLITATGQRVTLRCSPRSGDLSVYWYQQSLDQGLQFLIQYYNGEERAKGNILERFSAQQFPDLHSELNLSSLELGDSALYFCASSEQEAGANVLTFGAGSRLTVL.

The genes are TRBV7-7 and TRBJ1-1; 8 bases agree with TRBD1. The V and J ends lost 5 bases and 1 base, in that order; junction bases with no gene match: 3. Germline CDR1 reads SSHAT; CDR2 reads FNYEAQ (reference sequence). The CDR3 runs to 14 residues. The CDR3 DNA is TGTGCCAGCAGCACCACAGGGGGGAACACTGAAGCTTTCTTT. Its translation: CASSTTGGNTEAFF.

This clone was found once. The chain employs TRBV11-3 and TRBJ1-2; TRBD1 might be the D (5 bases). CDR3 length: 14 residues. V lost 4 bases and J 3 bases, leaving 12 bases between the germline ends. Germline CDR1 is SGHNT and CDR2 is YENEEA. CDR3 amino acids: CASSSAGAYYGYTF. The DNA of the CDR3 is TGTGCCAGCAGCTCGGCCGGGGCCTACTATGGCTACACCTTC.

The chain's CDR3 is CASSLKVGAETQYF. The CDR3 coding sequence is TGTGCCAGCAGTCTCAAAGTAGGTGCGGAGACCCAGTACTTC. The chain links TRBV28 to TRBJ2-5; no definite D call. Germline CDR1 is MDHEN and CDR2 is SYDVKM. The CDR3 is 14 amino acids. Trimming took 5 bases from V and 5 from J, leaving 15 bases between them. Full variable domain (missing parts from reference TRBV28 and TRBJ2-5): DVKVTQSSRYLVKRTGEKVFLECVQDMDHENMFWYRQDPGLGLRLIYFSYDVKMKEKGDIPEGYSVSREKKERFSLILESASTNQTSMYLCASSLKVGAETQYFGPGTRLLVL.

The chain links TRBV11-3 to TRBJ1-6; D uncertain. V was trimmed by 1 base and J by 2 bases, leaving 9 bases between them. This CDR3 region has 16 residues. CDR1 is SGHNT and CDR2 is YENEEA in the germline V gene. CDR3 nucleotide sequence: TGTGCCAGCAGCTTAGGCGCCAGCACCTATAATTCACCCCTCCACTTT. This encodes CASSLGASTYNSPLHF.

This rearrangement joins TRBV6-8 to TRBJ1-2; unclear D gene. The V end lost 7 bases, the J end lost 4 bases, and 16 bases lay between the germline ends. Germline V CDR1 and CDR2: MNHGY, SAAAGT. The length of the CDR3 is 14 residues. CDR3 nucleotide sequence: TGTGCCAGCACCCTGTCGTCAGGTTTCTATGGCTACACCTTC. Protein sequence: CASTLSSGFYGYTF.

The CDR3 region is CASSYLGPRTGELFF. The CDR3 DNA follows: TGTGCCAGCAGTTACTTGGGACCGCGGACCGGGGAGCTGTTTTTT. V gene TRBV6-8 combines with J gene TRBJ2-2; either TRBD1 or TRBD2 may fit D (5 bases each). Trimming left V 1 base short and J 5 bases short, with 11 bases between. The CDR3 consists of 15 residues. Germline CDR1 is MNHGY and CDR2 is SAAAGT.

The chain carries TRBV29-1 and TRBJ1-6, with no clear D. Germline loops: CDR1 SQVTM, CDR2 ANQGSEA. With 7 bases removed from V and 6 bases from J, the gap between germline ends came to 10 bases. CDR3 length: 12 residues. CDR3 residues: CSAPAANSPLHF. For the CDR3, the DNA is TGCAGCGCCCCCGCAGCTAATTCACCCCTCCACTTT.

This chain joins TRBV11-3 and TRBJ2-1; D is unresolved. Trimming shortened V by 3 bases and J by 1 base, and 7 bases separated the two germline ends. The germline CDR1 and CDR2 sequences are SGHNT and YENEEA. The CDR3 loop spans 14 amino acids. CDR3 in DNA: TGTGCCAGCAGCTTGGTCGGATCCTACAATGAGCAGTTCTTC. This encodes CASSLVGSYNEQFF.

This sequence joins TRBV9 and TRBJ2-7; no clear D gene. Germline V CDR1 and CDR2: SGDLS, YYNGEE. CDR3 length: 14 residues. The V and J ends lost 5 bases and 1 base respectively, with 13 bases between them. The chain's CDR3 is CASSGSRWSYEQYF. CDR3 coding DNA: TGTGCCAGCAGTGGCTCACGATGGTCCTACGAGCAGTACTTC. Combining the CDR3 with reference TRBV9 and TRBJ2-7 gives the whole variable domain DSGVTQTPKHLITATGQRVTLRCSPRSGDLSVYWYQQSLDQGLQFLIQYYNGEERAKGNILERFSAQQFPDLHSELNLSSLELGDSALYFCASSGSRWSYEQYFGPGTRLTVT.

The gene calls are TRBV5-1 and TRBJ2-6, with 7 nucleotides matching TRBD1. Germline lookup yields CDR1 SGHRS and CDR2 YFSETQ. The junction had 8 bases not matched to a gene; V was cut back by 7 bases and J by 4 bases. There are 15 residues in the CDR3. CDR3 loop: CASHITGAGANVLTF. The CDR3 DNA is TGCGCCAGCCACATAACAGGGGCCGGGGCCAACGTCCTGACTTTC.